This is a list of T cell receptor beta chains from one sample in a study of cytomegalovirus exposure and HLA in healthy donors. TCRdb's copy holds only in-frame clones and misses some; the assay was immunoSEQ multiplex PCR. This sample yields about 130,000 clones, of which around three quarters are seen a single time; 2% to 2.5% belongs to the top ten. Sequencing was performed on PBMCs. Receptors were obtained from a man between 18 and 35 years old in good health and CMV-seronegative. Both conserved end residues are part of each CDR3. The order of the fields is V gene, CDR3 protein.

v_call: TRBV5-6
cdr3_aa: CASKRMGQVQETQYF

v_call: TRBV27
cdr3_aa: CASSLRAIANYGYTF

v_call: TRBV10-1
cdr3_aa: CASSERAGGYSEQFF

v_call: TRBV7-2
cdr3_aa: CASSDREGKNIQYF

v_call: TRBV7-3
cdr3_aa: CASSSSPVATGELFF

v_call: TRBV6-6
cdr3_aa: CASSINTGELFF

v_call: TRBV5-1
cdr3_aa: CASRSETGLETDTQYF

v_call: TRBV30
cdr3_aa: CAWSTGTGAYEQYF

v_call: TRBV28
cdr3_aa: CASSLTGAIPQPQHF

v_call: TRBV4-3
cdr3_aa: CASSQSGQWGGELFF

v_call: TRBV7-3
cdr3_aa: CASSLGFEQFF

v_call: TRBV25-1
cdr3_aa: CASSASTGGSGNTIYF

v_call: TRBV28
cdr3_aa: CASSPNRGPWQYF

v_call: TRBV9
cdr3_aa: CASSVEQGSGETQYF

v_call: TRBV18
cdr3_aa: CASSRRDGNQPQHF

v_call: TRBV19
cdr3_aa: CASSRASPSGGYTF

v_call: TRBV7-9
cdr3_aa: CASSPDSYQETQYF

v_call: TRBV28
cdr3_aa: CASSSYGQGDAEKLFF

v_call: TRBV7-2
cdr3_aa: CASTLPSSSTEAFF

v_call: TRBV7-8
cdr3_aa: CASSSGYHEAFF

v_call: TRBV28
cdr3_aa: CASNAFRDRGFKGNEQFF

v_call: TRBV7-9
cdr3_aa: CASTEINRAGNEQYF

v_call: TRBV27
cdr3_aa: CASSLRDPGLAGGLPETQYF

v_call: TRBV9
cdr3_aa: CASSVLDWNTEAFF

v_call: TRBV7-3
cdr3_aa: CASSFPPRQAGRNQPQHF

v_call: TRBV5-1
cdr3_aa: CASSLSVGGPHEQYF

v_call: TRBV4-2
cdr3_aa: CASSQVGGVYNEQFF

v_call: TRBV5-1
cdr3_aa: CASRGTEANYGYTF

v_call: TRBV2
cdr3_aa: CASSLSGTSDSSTDTQYF

v_call: TRBV6-5
cdr3_aa: CASSYSIAGGTEAFF

v_call: TRBV7-2
cdr3_aa: CASSQPGFNYGYTF

v_call: TRBV12-5
cdr3_aa: CASGSRQGGLAFF

v_call: TRBV5-1
cdr3_aa: CASSLASGYEQYF

v_call: TRBV28
cdr3_aa: CASKGTSGSDTQYF

v_call: TRBV7-6
cdr3_aa: CASSLETGQLFTGELFF

v_call: TRBV19
cdr3_aa: CASDPGSSNTEAFF

v_call: TRBV4-2
cdr3_aa: CASSQGSGNYGYTF

v_call: TRBV6-5
cdr3_aa: CASSYRAPLSYNEQFF

v_call: TRBV9
cdr3_aa: CASSGGGTSSLAQYF

v_call: TRBV7-3
cdr3_aa: CASSSQAGSASPLHF

v_call: TRBV9
cdr3_aa: CASSAPPGSTEAFF

v_call: TRBV7-9
cdr3_aa: CASSPGAGVYNEQFF

v_call: TRBV7-9
cdr3_aa: CASSLGVTSDTQYF

v_call: TRBV29-1
cdr3_aa: CSVTVYRLAGGETQYF

v_call: TRBV30
cdr3_aa: CAWSVGRTTNTGELFF

v_call: TRBV30
cdr3_aa: CAWSVASGTEQFF

v_call: TRBV6-5
cdr3_aa: CASRQPGLAYEQYF

v_call: TRBV13
cdr3_aa: CASSIRLPGLTNTEAFF

v_call: TRBV6-5
cdr3_aa: CASSPGQTFYQPQHF